Given below is one T cell receptor (beta chain) in context. Its specificity is unknown. Germline V CDR1 and CDR2: SGHTA, FQGNSA. After removal of 4 bases from V and 3 bases from J, the junction contained 6 bases not matched to a gene. The CDR3 runs 14 residues. This entry comes from a study of CD8+CD57+ T cells in acquired aplastic anemia. The wider study: Sorted CD4+ and CD8+ cells yielded 3.2 ug of DNA on average.

Genomic DNA provided the template from which TCR beta VDJ and CDR3 profiles were obtained. TCRdb re-analysed the reads in MiXCR, keeping a single row per CDR3 protein. The table lists around 150,000 distinct CDR3 sequences, roughly 48% of them singletons. Study-wide points: About 30 was the count of CD8+ CDR3 sequences that patients shared with controls.

All patients picked for sequencing had shown, by flow cytometry, an expansion of CD8+CD57+ cells. No therapy was given to patients before blood sampling. The chain employs TRBV7-2 and TRBJ2-7; 7 nucleotides align to TRBD1. The clonotype comes from a human donor with aplastic anemia. The sequenced material came from sorted CD4+, CD8+, or CD8+CD57+ T cells (not recorded which) from PBMCs. DNA of the CDR3: TGTGCCAGCAGCTCCTACAGGGGCAACTACGAGCAGTACTTC. As protein: CASSSYRGNYEQYF.